This entry lists 11 T cell receptor beta chains sequenced from one sample in a study of T-cell memory formation after mild COVID-19. From the 5' RACE reads, TCRdb called clonotypes with MiXCR, one entry per CDR3 protein. The data show 250,000 to 350,000 distinct CDR3 sequences, approximately 15% seen once. The source material was PBMCs or a T cell subset sorted from them (not recorded which). The receptors come from a man between 18 and 29 years old who had mild COVID-19 (a few samples of this study predate the infection). Cell type and time point are not known.

The count of this clonotype is one. The chain couples TRBV7-9 to TRBJ2-5; 12 bases are shared with TRBD2. Germline V gene sequence: CDR1 SEHNR, CDR2 FQNEAQ (reference sequence). CDR3 length equals 16 residues. V dropped 6 bases and J dropped 3; count of bases not matched to a gene: 8. DNA for the CDR3: TGTGCCAGCAGTCGGATGACTAGCGGGGGTAAAGAGACCCAGTACTTC. Its translation is CASSRMTSGGKETQYF.

This clonotype was detected a few times. The gene calls are TRBV5-1 and TRBJ1-5, with a tentative D call TRBD1 (5 bases). The CDR3 covers 14 residues. Germline values: CDR1 SGHRS, CDR2 YFSETQ. Trimming took 6 bases from V and 5 from J, leaving 15 bases between them. CDR3 sequence (DNA): TGCGCCAGCATGAGGGCCAGGGATGATCAGCCCCAGCATTTT. Translating it yields CASMRARDDQPQHF. Complete variable domain (other parts from reference TRBV5-1 and TRBJ1-5): KAGVTQTPRYLIKTRGQQVTLSCSPISGHRSVSWYQQTPGQGLQFLFEYFSETQRNKGNFPGRFSGRQFSNSRSEMNVSTLELGDSALYLCASMRARDDQPQHFGDGTRLSIL.

This clonotype was seen ten or more times. The rearrangement links TRBV20-1 to TRBJ2-6; D remains unclear. Trimming took off 3 bases at V and 3 bases at J, with 9 bases between the two ends. The CDR3 is 14 residues long. In germline, CDR1 is DFQATT, CDR2 SNEGSKA (reference sequence). The CDR3 is CSASREGGANVLTF. The CDR3 DNA reads TGCAGTGCTAGTAGGGAAGGTGGGGCCAACGTCCTGACTTTC.

The V call is TRBV18, the J call TRBJ2-7; D may match TRBD1 or TRBD2 (5 bases each). V lost 3 bases to trimming and J lost 1 base, with 10 bases between them. The length of the CDR3 is 14 residues. Germline V gene sequence: CDR1 KGHSH, CDR2 LQKENI. The CDR3 spells CASSPGTFSYEQYV. DNA for the CDR3: TGTGCCAGCTCACCGGGGACCTTTTCCTACGAGCAGTACGTC.

This chain connects TRBV12-3 or TRBV12-4 to TRBJ2-4, with TRBD2 matching over 13 bases. V lost 3 bases and J lost 5; bases outside the gene matches: 4. CDR3 length: 16 amino acids. The CDR3 region has the DNA TGTGCCAGCAGTTTGACTAGCGGGGGGTTGCAAAACATTCAGTACTTC. Amino acids: CASSLTSGGLQNIQYF.

This chain links TRBV12-3 or TRBV12-4 with TRBJ2-3; D might be TRBD1 or TRBD2, each matching 5 bases. The CDR3 has 14 amino acids. Trimming shortened V by 2 bases and J by 5 bases, and 11 bases separated the two germline ends. This CDR3 reads CASSLWGLLDTQYF. In DNA, the CDR3 is TGTGCCAGCAGTTTATGGGGGTTGTTAGATACGCAGTATTTT.

This clonotype was counted a few times. The V call is TRBV18, the J call TRBJ1-2; no reliable D call. The CDR3 consists of 14 residues. Deletions cut 4 bases from V and 7 bases from J, with 16 bases between. In germline, CDR1 is KGHSH, CDR2 LQKENI. This chain's CDR3 is CASSRDSLVVGYTF. The CDR3 DNA is TGTGCCAGCTCACGGGATAGTCTCGTGGTTGGCTACACCTTC.

This chain links TRBV7-2 with TRBJ2-3, with TRBD2 identical over 12 bases. The V gene's germline CDR1 is SGHTA and CDR2 FQGNSA. Trimming at V came to 2 bases and at J to 5 bases, leaving 11 bases not matched to a gene. The CDR3 consists of 18 residues. CDR3 sequence (DNA): TGTGCCAGCAGCTTAAACCCACCTAGCGGGGGGGTATTAGATACGCAGTATTTT. It specifies CASSLNPPSGGVLDTQYF.

V gene TRBV4-1 combines with J gene TRBJ1-1, with D possibly matching TRBD1 (5 bases). This CDR3 has 15 amino acids. V was cut by 8 bases and J by 5 bases, with 21 bases left in between. Germline CDR1 and CDR2: MGHRA and YSYEKL. The DNA for the CDR3 is TGCGCCAGCGGCCTTGAAAGGGGCACGGGAACTGAAGCTTTCTTT. This translates into CASGLERGTGTEAFF.

This clonotype was detected only a few times. The V gene is TRBV12-3 or TRBV12-4, the J gene TRBJ2-1, with TRBD2 matching over 14 bases. Trimming took 6 bases from V and 4 from J; bases not matched to a gene: 11. This CDR3 region has 18 residues. The DNA of the CDR3 is TGTGCCAGCAGCTCTAACCCCGGACTAGCGGGGGGATACAATGAGCAGTTCTTC. Amino acid sequence: CASSSNPGLAGGYNEQFF.

This clonotype turned up a few times. The chain uses TRBV18 and TRBJ2-3, with unresolved D. Deletions cut 4 bases from V and 1 base from J, with 12 bases between. CDR1 and CDR2 (germline): KGHSH, LQKENI. The CDR3 is 15 residues long. The CDR3 region has the DNA TGTGCCAGCTCACTAAACGGCGGTCGCACAGATACGCAGTATTTT. Translation gives CASSLNGGRTDTQYF.